The 25 T cell receptor beta chains below were found in one sample sequenced in a study of cytomegalovirus exposure and HLA in healthy donors. The PCR was carried out with 60 Vbeta primers and 13 Jbeta primers. Only in-frame clones appear in the TCRdb table, and some are missing; sequencing was by immunoSEQ multiplex PCR. The data contain tens of thousands of clones, over 65% of them singletons. Sequences were obtained from PBMCs. These receptors all stem from a man in his fifties or sixties in good health and CMV-seropositive.

The chain combines TRBV5-4 with TRBJ2-2; 13 bases agree with TRBD2. In germline, CDR1 is SGHNT, CDR2 YYREEE (reference sequence). V lost 3 bases and J lost 4; bases outside the gene matches: 6. The CDR3 contains 17 residues. The CDR3 here is CASSSGLAGKSTGELFF. In nucleotides, the CDR3 is TGTGCCAGCAGCTCGGGACTAGCGGGAAAGAGCACCGGGGAGCTGTTTTTT.

The chain combines TRBV30 with TRBJ1-5; possibly TRBD1 for D (5 bases). The V gene's germline CDR1 is GTSNPN and CDR2 SVGIG (reference sequence). CDR3 length equals 13 residues. V gave up 4 bases and J gave up 6 bases, with 13 bases separating them. The CDR3 is CAWTSQGGQPQHF. The CDR3 DNA follows: TGTGCCTGGACCTCCCAGGGAGGTCAGCCCCAGCATTTT.

CDR3 region: CASSEPTGNGNNEQFF. The CDR3 nucleotides are TGTGCCAGCAGCGAACCCACAGGGAATGGCAACAATGAGCAGTTCTTC. The chain employs TRBV9 and TRBJ2-1; a possible D gene is TRBD1 (6 bases). Trimming took 3 bases from V and 5 from J, leaving 18 bases between them. Germline assignment: CDR1 SGDLS and CDR2 YYNGEE. The CDR3 has 16 amino acids.

The CDR3 spells CSVASGSTYEQYF. CDR3 bases: TGCAGCGTTGCTTCCGGGTCGACCTACGAGCAGTACTTC. The chain employs TRBV29-1 and TRBJ2-7; D call uncertain. Germline-derived CDR1 and CDR2 are SQVTM and ANQGSEA. CDR3 size: 13 residues. Trimming stripped 4 bases from V and 2 bases from J, with 12 bases between.

The table lists this clone with a count of one. The J gene is TRBJ2-1, the V gene TRBV19, with D maybe TRBD2 (5 bases). V was trimmed by 7 bases and J by 5 bases, leaving 15 bases between them. This CDR3 is built from 14 residues. Germline CDR1 LNHDA, CDR2 SQIVND (reference sequence). The CDR3 nucleotides read TGTGCCAGTAATGGGCGGACGGGGAACAATGAGCAGTTCTTC. It specifies CASNGRTGNNEQFF.

This chain uses TRBV7-2 with TRBJ1-3; perhaps TRBD1 as D (6 bases). V was clipped by 1 base and J by 4 bases, with 14 bases between them. From germline, CDR1 is SGHTA and CDR2 FQGNSA. The CDR3 runs 16 residues. The CDR3 spells CASSLVRAGTGNTIYF. As DNA, the CDR3 is TGTGCCAGCAGCTTAGTACGAGCGGGGACAGGAAACACCATATATTTT.

This clone was detected a few times. The chain links TRBV11-2 to TRBJ2-1, with D unresolved. This CDR3 has 13 residues. Germline V gene data show CDR1 as SGHAT and CDR2 as FQNNGV. The V end was cut by 3 bases, the J end by 6 bases, with 9 bases between. CDR3 in DNA: TGTGCCAGCAGCTTGGTCTCCAGCAATGAGCAGTTCTTC. This sequence encodes CASSLVSSNEQFF.

The chain couples TRBV27 to TRBJ2-1; 8 bases are shared with TRBD2. This CDR3 has 16 residues. V shed 3 bases and J 4 bases; nucleotides not matched to a gene: 8. The germline gives CDR1 MNHEY, CDR2 SMNVEV (reference sequence). The CDR3: CASSFSTSGTYNEQFF. In nucleotides, the CDR3 is TGTGCCAGCAGTTTCTCTACTAGCGGTACTTACAATGAGCAGTTCTTC.

The rearrangement joins TRBV30 to TRBJ2-5, with TRBD2 matching 7 bases. Trimming cost V 3 bases and J 0 bases; bases outside gene matches: 4. The CDR3 length is 14 residues. CDR1 GTSNPN and CDR2 SVGIG come from the germline V gene (reference sequence). The DNA of the CDR3 is TGTGCCTGGAGGAAGAGCGGGAACCAAGAGACCCAGTACTTC. Translation: CAWRKSGNQETQYF.

The J gene is TRBJ2-3, the V gene TRBV5-8, with 13 bases lining up with TRBD2. This CDR3 is built from 17 residues. Germline-derived CDR1 and CDR2 are SGHTS and YDEGEE. With 5 bases clipped from V and 6 bases from J, the junction kept 12 bases outside the gene matches. This CDR3 reads CASSRSRTSGSKDTQYF. The CDR3 bases are TGTGCCAGCAGTCGGTCGCGGACTAGCGGGAGTAAGGATACGCAGTATTTT.

The rearrangement links TRBV6-1 to TRBJ1-2; D gene unclear. V was clipped by 0 bases and J by 2 bases, with 7 bases between them. Germline V gene data show CDR1 as MNHNS and CDR2 as SASEGT. CDR3 length: 14 amino acids. The CDR3 nucleotides read TGTGCCAGCAGTGAAGCGAGCGCGAACTATGGCTACACCTTC. It is translated as CASSEASANYGYTF.

The V and J genes are TRBV11-3 and TRBJ2-7, with TRBD1 as a possible D gene (5 bases). The ends were cut back, 5 bases at V and 6 bases at J, with 11 bases in the middle. The CDR3 totals 12 residues. Germline-derived CDR1 and CDR2 are SGHNT and YENEEA. This chain's CDR3 is CASSSRVAEQYF. The CDR3 DNA reads as TGTGCCAGCAGCAGCAGGGTTGCCGAGCAGTACTTC.

The V and J genes are TRBV27 and TRBJ1-2, with 7 bases that match TRBD1. The CDR3 has 15 amino acids. J lost 6 bases, V lost 4 bases, and 11 bases had no gene match. Germline CDR1 is MNHEY and CDR2 is SMNVEV (reference sequence). The CDR3 is CASSSQTRGRDGYTF. CDR3 DNA: TGTGCCAGCAGTTCACAAACTAGGGGGCGCGATGGCTACACCTTC.

This clone has only a few counts. This rearrangement joins TRBV5-1 to TRBJ1-4, with D perhaps TRBD1 (5 bases). Per germline, CDR1 SGHRS and CDR2 YFSETQ. The CDR3 has 18 amino acids. Trimming pared 0 bases from V and 0 bases from J, leaving 15 bases between. CDR3 coding DNA: TGCGCCAGCAGCTTGGTTCAGTTGGGGGGGGCAACTAATGAAAAACTGTTTTTT. Residues: CASSLVQLGGATNEKLFF.

The chain couples TRBV27 to TRBJ1-2; 7 bases are shared with TRBD1. This CDR3 comprises 13 residues. The V and J ends lost 6 bases and 8 bases, in that order; junction bases with no gene match: 9. CDR1 is MNHEY, CDR2 SMNVEV, per germline (reference sequence). The CDR3 bases are TGTGCCAGCAGGCCACAGGGGCAGGCCGGCTACACCTTC. It specifies CASRPQGQAGYTF.

V usage is TRBV11-3 and J usage is TRBJ2-3; no reliable D call. CDR3 size: 15 residues. V lost 0 bases and J lost 6, with 13 bases in between. Germline assignment: CDR1 SGHNT and CDR2 YENEEA. The CDR3 nucleotides read TGTGCCAGCAGCTTAGATTGGCAGGCCGAGGATACGCAGTATTTT. Translated, it gives CASSLDWQAEDTQYF.

The rearrangement links TRBV9 to TRBJ2-4; 7 bases line up with TRBD1. The germline CDR1 and CDR2 sequences are SGDLS and YYNGEE. V lost 4 bases, J lost 6 bases, and 4 bases stayed unmatched. The CDR3 is 13 amino acids. CDR3 in amino acids: CASSRRQGNIQYF. CDR3 nucleotides: TGTGCCAGCAGCAGACGACAGGGAAACATTCAGTACTTC.

As concerns this clone: Germline is not matched at one junction end, which may reflect a read error. The chain couples TRBV20-1 to TRBJ1-1; D is possibly TRBD1 (6 bases). Looked up from germline, CDR1 is DFQATT and CDR2 is SNEGSKA (reference sequence). The CDR3 contains 10 residues. The chain's CDR3 is CRSGTPGGGF. The CDR3 DNA reads as TGCAGGTCAGGGACACCCGGTGGGGGTTTT.

The chain carries TRBV9 and TRBJ2-1; the match to TRBD2 covers 11 bases. Germline V gene data show CDR1 as SGDLS and CDR2 as YYNGEE. This CDR3 is built from 15 residues. V was pared by 0 bases and J by 8 bases, with 4 bases of the junction left unmatched. CDR3 nucleotide sequence: TGTGCCAGCAGCGTAGATGTAGCGGGAGGGCATGAGCAGTTCTTC. As protein: CASSVDVAGGHEQFF.

The gene calls are TRBV5-1 and TRBJ2-7; 9 nucleotides line up with TRBD1. The CDR3 runs to 16 residues. Germline-derived CDR1 and CDR2 are SGHRS and YFSETQ. V dropped 2 bases and J dropped 0; count of bases not matched to a gene: 6. CDR3 nucleotide sequence: TGCGCCAGCAGCTTAAGTCCGGGACAGGGCTCCTACGAGCAGTACTTC. Its protein product is CASSLSPGQGSYEQYF. Supplemented by reference TRBV5-1 and TRBJ2-7, the full variable domain reads KAGVTQTPRYLIKTRGQQVTLSCSPISGHRSVSWYQQTPGQGLQFLFEYFSETQRNKGNFPGRFSGRQFSNSRSEMNVSTLELGDSALYLCASSLSPGQGSYEQYFGPGTRLTVT.

V usage is TRBV19 and J usage is TRBJ1-4; the D gene is possibly TRBD1 (5 bases). The germline V and J ends were trimmed by 2 bases and 1 base, with 8 bases remaining between them. Germline V gives CDR1 LNHDA, CDR2 SQIVND (reference sequence). The CDR3 loop spans 15 amino acids. This chain's CDR3 is CASSISGGTNEKLFF. As DNA, the CDR3 is TGTGCCAGTAGTATATCGGGGGGAACTAATGAAAAACTGTTTTTT.

This chain links TRBV15 with TRBJ2-3; TRBD2 is a possible D gene (6 bases). This CDR3 comprises 15 residues. Germline values: CDR1 LNHNV, CDR2 YYDKDF (reference sequence). Trimming shortened V by 2 bases and J by 4 bases, and 13 bases separated the two germline ends. CDR3 in DNA: TGTGCCACCAGCAGATCGGGGGTTGTAGCAGATACGCAGTATTTT. Encoded protein: CATSRSGVVADTQYF.

The chain recombines TRBV10-2 with TRBJ2-5; 12 bases align to TRBD2. The ends lost 4 bases at V and 5 bases at J; junction bases unmatched: 8. This CDR3 is built from 16 residues. The germline gives CDR1 WSHSY, CDR2 SAAADI. The CDR3 region has the DNA TGCGCCAGCAGTGTGCTAGCGGGAGGGCCGGGTGAGACCCAGTACTTC. It yields the protein CASSVLAGGPGETQYF.

The rearrangement uses TRBV5-4 and TRBJ1-2; perhaps TRBD1 as D (6 bases). Germline CDR1 SGHNT, CDR2 YYREEE (reference sequence). The CDR3 runs to 15 residues. The ends were cut back, 4 bases at V and 1 base at J, with 14 bases in the middle. CDR3 region: CASSRGAGSNYGYTF. The CDR3 DNA reads TGTGCCAGCAGCCGGGGGGCAGGGAGTAACTATGGCTACACCTTC.

The V gene is TRBV4-1, the J gene TRBJ2-1; 13 bases align to TRBD2. Germline CDR1 is MGHRA and CDR2 is YSYEKL. CDR3 length: 18 residues. V trimming: 0 bases; J trimming: 1 base; junction bases outside the gene matches: 3. CDR3 loop: CASSQDGTSGKSYNEQFF. Here the CDR3 DNA reads TGCGCCAGCAGCCAAGATGGGACTAGCGGGAAATCCTACAATGAGCAGTTCTTC.